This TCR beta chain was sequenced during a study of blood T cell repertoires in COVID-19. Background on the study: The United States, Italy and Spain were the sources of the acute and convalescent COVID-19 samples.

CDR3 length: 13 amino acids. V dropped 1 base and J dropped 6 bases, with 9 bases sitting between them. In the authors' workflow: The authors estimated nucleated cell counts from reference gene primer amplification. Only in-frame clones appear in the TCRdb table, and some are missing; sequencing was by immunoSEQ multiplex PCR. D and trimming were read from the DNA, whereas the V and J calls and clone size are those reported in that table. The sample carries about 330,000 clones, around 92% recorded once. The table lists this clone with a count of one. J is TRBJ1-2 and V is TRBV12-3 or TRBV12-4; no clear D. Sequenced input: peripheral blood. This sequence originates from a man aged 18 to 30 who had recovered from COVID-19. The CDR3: CASSLGEGNGYTF. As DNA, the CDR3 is TGTGCCAGCAGTTTAGGGGAGGGTAATGGCTACACCTTC.